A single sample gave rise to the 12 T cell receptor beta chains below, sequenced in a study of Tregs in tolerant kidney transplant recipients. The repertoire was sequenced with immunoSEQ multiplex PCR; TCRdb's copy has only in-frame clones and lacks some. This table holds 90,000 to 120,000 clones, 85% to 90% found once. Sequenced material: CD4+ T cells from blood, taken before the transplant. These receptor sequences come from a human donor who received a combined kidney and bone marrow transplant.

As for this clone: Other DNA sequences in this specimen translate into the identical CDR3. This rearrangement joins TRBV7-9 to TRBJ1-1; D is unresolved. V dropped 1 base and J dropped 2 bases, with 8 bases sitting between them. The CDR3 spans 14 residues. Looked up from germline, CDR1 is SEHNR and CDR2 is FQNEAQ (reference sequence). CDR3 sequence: CASSLVSLNTEAFF. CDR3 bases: TGTGCCAGCAGCTTAGTGTCACTTAACACTGAAGCTTTCTTT. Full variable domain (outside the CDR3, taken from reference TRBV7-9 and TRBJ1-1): DTGVSQNPRHKITKRGQNVTFRCDPISEHNRLYWYRQTLGQGPEFLTYFQNEAQLEKSRLLSDRFSAERPKGSFSTLEIQRTEQGDSAMYLCASSLVSLNTEAFFGQGTRLTVV.

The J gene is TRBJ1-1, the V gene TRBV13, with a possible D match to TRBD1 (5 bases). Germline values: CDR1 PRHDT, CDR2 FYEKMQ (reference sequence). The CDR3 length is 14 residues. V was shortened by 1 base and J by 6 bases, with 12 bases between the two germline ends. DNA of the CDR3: TGTGCCAGCAGCTTAGACAGGATGCGGCCTGAAGCTTTCTTT. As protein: CASSLDRMRPEAFF.

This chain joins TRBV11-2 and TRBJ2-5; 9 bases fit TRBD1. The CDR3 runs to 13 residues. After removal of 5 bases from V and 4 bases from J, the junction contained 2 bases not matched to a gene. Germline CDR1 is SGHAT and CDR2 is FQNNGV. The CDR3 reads CASSEQGAETQYF. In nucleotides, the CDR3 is TGTGCCAGCAGCGAACAGGGGGCAGAGACCCAGTACTTC.

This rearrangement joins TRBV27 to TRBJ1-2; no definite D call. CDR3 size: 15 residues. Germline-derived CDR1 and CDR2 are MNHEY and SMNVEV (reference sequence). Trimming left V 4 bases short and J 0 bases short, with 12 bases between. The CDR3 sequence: CASSSREGANYGYTF. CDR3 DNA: TGTGCCAGCAGTTCCCGGGAGGGAGCTAACTATGGCTACACCTTC.

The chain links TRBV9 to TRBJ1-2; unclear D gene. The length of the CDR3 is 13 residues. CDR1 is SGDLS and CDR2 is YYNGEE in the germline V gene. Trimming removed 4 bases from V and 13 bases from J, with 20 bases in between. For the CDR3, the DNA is TGTGCCAGCAGCCTCCTGTCGGAAGCGGTGGGCACCTTC. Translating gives CASSLLSEAVGTF.

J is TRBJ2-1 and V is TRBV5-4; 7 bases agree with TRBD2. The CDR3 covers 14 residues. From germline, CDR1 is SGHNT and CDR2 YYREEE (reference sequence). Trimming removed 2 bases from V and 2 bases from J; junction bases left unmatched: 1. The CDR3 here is CASSFREAYNEQFF. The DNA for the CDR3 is TGTGCCAGCAGCTTTCGGGAGGCCTACAATGAGCAGTTCTTC.

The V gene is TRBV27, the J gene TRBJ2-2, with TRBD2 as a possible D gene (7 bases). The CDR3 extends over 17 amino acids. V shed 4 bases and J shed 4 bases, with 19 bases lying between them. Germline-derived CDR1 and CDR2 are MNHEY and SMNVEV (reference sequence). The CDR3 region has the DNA TGTGCCAGCAGTTCCCGACGGGGGGCGCGGAGCACCGGGGAGCTGTTTTTT. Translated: CASSSRRGARSTGELFF.

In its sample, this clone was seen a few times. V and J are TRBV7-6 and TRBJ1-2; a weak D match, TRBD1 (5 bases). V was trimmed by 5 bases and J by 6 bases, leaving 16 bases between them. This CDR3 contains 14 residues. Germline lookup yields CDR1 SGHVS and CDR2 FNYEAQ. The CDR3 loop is CASSQLPGHHGYTF. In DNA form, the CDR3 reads TGTGCCAGCAGCCAACTTCCAGGGCATCATGGCTACACCTTC. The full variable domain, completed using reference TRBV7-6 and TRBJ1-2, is GAGVSQSPRYKVTKRGQDVALRCDPISGHVSLYWYRQALGQGPEFLTYFNYEAQQDKSGLPNDRFSAERPEGSISTLTIQRTEQRDSAMYRCASSQLPGHHGYTFGSGTRLTVV.

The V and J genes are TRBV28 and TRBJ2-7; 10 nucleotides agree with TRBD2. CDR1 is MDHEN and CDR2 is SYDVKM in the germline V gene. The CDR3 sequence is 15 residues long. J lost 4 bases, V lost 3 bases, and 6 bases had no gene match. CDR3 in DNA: TGTGCCAGCAGTTTTCCGGGACTAGCGCCGTACGAGCAGTACTTC. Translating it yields CASSFPGLAPYEQYF.

The CDR3 DNA sequence: TGCGCCAGCAGCTTGGGTAGGGGGCCGGCAAACATTCAGTACTTC. Protein sequence: CASSLGRGPANIQYF. V gene TRBV5-1 combines with J gene TRBJ2-4; 7 nucleotides align to TRBD1. Germline CDR1 SGHRS, CDR2 YFSETQ. The J segment lost 6 bases and the V segment lost 0 bases, leaving 6 bases of the junction unmatched. The CDR3 totals 15 residues.

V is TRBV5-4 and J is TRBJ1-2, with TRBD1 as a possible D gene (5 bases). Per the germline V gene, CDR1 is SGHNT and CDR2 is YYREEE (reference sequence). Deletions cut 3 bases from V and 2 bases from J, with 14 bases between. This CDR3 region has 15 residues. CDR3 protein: CASSSYGGGNYGYTF. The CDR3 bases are TGTGCCAGCAGCTCGTACGGGGGTGGAAACTATGGCTACACCTTC.

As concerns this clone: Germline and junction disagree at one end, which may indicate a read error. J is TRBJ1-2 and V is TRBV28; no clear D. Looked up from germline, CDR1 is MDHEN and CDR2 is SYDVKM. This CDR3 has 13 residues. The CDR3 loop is CASSLRGNYDYTF. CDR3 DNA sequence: TGTGCCAGCAGTTTAAGAGGGAACTATGACTACACCTTC.